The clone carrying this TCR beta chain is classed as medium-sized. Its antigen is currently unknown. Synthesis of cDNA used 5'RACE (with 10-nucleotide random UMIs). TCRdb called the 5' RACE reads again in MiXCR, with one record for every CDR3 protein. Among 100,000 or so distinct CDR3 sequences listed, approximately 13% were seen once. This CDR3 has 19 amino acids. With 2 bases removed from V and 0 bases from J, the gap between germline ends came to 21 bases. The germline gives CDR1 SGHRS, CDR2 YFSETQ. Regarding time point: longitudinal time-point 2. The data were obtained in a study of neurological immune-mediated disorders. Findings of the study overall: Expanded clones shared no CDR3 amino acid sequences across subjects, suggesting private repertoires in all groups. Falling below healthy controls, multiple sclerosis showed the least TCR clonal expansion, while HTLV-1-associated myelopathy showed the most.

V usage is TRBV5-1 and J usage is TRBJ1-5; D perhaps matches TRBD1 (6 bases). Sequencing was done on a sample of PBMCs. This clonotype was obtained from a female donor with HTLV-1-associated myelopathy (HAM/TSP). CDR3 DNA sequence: TGCGCCAGCAGCTTTACCAGGGGCCCCAAGGTTTATAGCAATCAGCCCCAGCATTTT. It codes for CASSFTRGPKVYSNQPQHF.